The clone carrying this T cell receptor beta chain came up many times. Its antigen is undetermined. The authors prepared the TCRbeta library with unique molecular identifiers. TCRdb redid the calling of the PCR reads with MiXCR, one entry per CDR3 protein. This table holds approximately 300,000 distinct CDR3 sequences, roughly 12% found once. The data were taken from a study of T-cell reconstitution after alpha-beta-depleted transplantation in children. Points from the study as a whole: Where some patients showed high TCRbeta diversity at day 60, it came from recipient T cells and thymic progenitors that had survived.

V was trimmed by 7 bases and J by 0 bases, leaving 16 bases between them. This CDR3 is 15 amino acids long. V gene TRBV12-3 or TRBV12-4 combines with J gene TRBJ2-7; D assignment may be TRBD1 or TRBD2 (5 bases each). This specimen consisted of peripheral blood, obtained 180 days after TCRalphabeta/CD19-depleted stem cell transplant. The source is a male patient aged 2-9 years who had a stem cell transplant for chronic granulomatous disease, so the T cells may come from the graft donor. CDR3 region: CASTRGTASSYEQYF. The CDR3 DNA follows: TGTGCCAGCACCCGAGGGACCGCAAGCTCCTACGAGCAGTACTTC.